This TCR beta chain was obtained from a study of blood T cell repertoires in COVID-19. Whole-study context: The United States, Italy and Spain supplied acute and convalescent COVID-19 samples. PBMCs, B-cell-depleted T cells, or T cells provided the cDNA or gDNA that made up the material.

Original processing methods: Researchers report that nucleated cell counts were estimated from reference gene primer amplification. Method: immunoSEQ multiplex PCR; TCRdb's copy keeps in-frame clones and lacks some. V, J and clone size were drawn from that table, and D and trimming were deduced from the DNA. The sample shows 200,000 to 250,000 clones, roughly 80% of them seen only once. This clone was counted a few times. CDR1 and CDR2 from the germline V gene are MNHEY and SVGAGI. CDR3 length: 15 amino acids. V lost 6 bases, J lost 5 bases, and 17 bases lay in between. Sample: peripheral blood. The V gene is TRBV6-5, the J gene TRBJ2-1; tentative D call: TRBD1 (7 bases). This receptor was obtained from a woman aged 65 to 85 with acute or convalescent COVID-19. The CDR3 coding sequence is TGTGCCAGCAGGGGCGGGACAGCCGTTAACAATGAGCAGTTCTTC. It yields the protein CASRGGTAVNNEQFF.